This record concerns one TCR beta chain sequence. Its antigen is not identified. The sample originates from a study of OX40 agonist ivuxolimab in advanced cancers. Findings of the study overall: At 0.1-3.0 mg/kg, partial responders had clonal expansion among the lowest observed.

The V end lost 10 bases, the J end lost 5 bases, and 18 bases lay between the germline ends. Germline V lookup: CDR1 MDHEN, CDR2 SYDVKM. The CDR3 is 13 residues long. Clones were read by immunoSEQ multiplex PCR, and TCRdb kept only the in-frame ones, dropping some. This table has approximately 30,000 clones, roughly 82% appearing once. The specimen was CD4+ or CD8+ T cells sorted from blood, collected in a trial of the OX40 agonist ivuxolimab. The origin of this receptor is an adult with an advanced solid tumor such as melanoma, head and neck, liver or kidney cancer. The rearrangement links TRBV28 to TRBJ2-7; possible D gene TRBD2, 6 bases. DNA for the CDR3: TGTGCCACCTCGACTAGTCCTTTCCACGAGCAGTACTTC. Translating gives CATSTSPFHEQYF.